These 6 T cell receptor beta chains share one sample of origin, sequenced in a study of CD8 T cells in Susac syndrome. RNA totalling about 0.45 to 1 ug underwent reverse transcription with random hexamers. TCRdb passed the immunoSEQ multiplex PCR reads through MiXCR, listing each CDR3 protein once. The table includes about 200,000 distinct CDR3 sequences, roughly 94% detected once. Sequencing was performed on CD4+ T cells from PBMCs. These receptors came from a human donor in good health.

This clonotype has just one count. CDR3 sequence reads: CASSLRPGTGYEQYV. CDR3 sequence (DNA): TGTGCCAGCAGCTTGCGCCCGGGGACAGGGTACGAGCAGTACGTC. The V and J genes are TRBV5-4 and TRBJ2-7, with TRBD1 matching 9 bases. Germline-derived CDR1 and CDR2 are SGHNT and YYREEE (reference sequence). J lost 4 bases, V lost 1 base, and 6 bases had no gene match. The CDR3 length is 15 residues.

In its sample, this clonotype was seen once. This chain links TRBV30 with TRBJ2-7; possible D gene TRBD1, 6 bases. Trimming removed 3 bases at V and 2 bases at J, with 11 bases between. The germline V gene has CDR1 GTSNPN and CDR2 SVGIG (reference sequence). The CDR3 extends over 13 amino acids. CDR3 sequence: CAWSAGTTYEQYV. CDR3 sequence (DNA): TGTGCCTGGAGCGCCGGGACAACCTACGAGCAGTACGTC.

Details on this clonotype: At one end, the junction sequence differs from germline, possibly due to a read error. The CDR3 nucleotides are TGTGCCAGCAGCGTATTTCCCGAACTGGGGGGCTACGAACAGTACTTC. This encodes CASSVFPELGGYEQYF. The chain couples TRBV9 to TRBJ2-7; TRBD1 or TRBD2 may be the D gene (6 bases each). The CDR3 has 16 amino acids. The germline CDR1 and CDR2 sequences are SGDLS and YYNGEE.

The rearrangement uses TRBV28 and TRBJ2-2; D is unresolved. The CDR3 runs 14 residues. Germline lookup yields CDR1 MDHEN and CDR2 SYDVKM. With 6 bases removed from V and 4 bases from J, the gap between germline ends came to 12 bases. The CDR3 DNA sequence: TGTGCCAGCAGCCATGGACGCCTCACCGGGGAGCTGTTTTTT. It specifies CASSHGRLTGELFF.

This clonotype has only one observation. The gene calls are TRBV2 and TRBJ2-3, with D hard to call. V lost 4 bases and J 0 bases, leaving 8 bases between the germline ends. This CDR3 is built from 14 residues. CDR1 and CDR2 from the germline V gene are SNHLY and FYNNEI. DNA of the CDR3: TGTGCCAGCAGTGTGACGGCTAGCACAGATACGCAGTATTTT. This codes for CASSVTASTDTQYF. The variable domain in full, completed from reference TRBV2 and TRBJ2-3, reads EPEVTQTPSHQVTQMGQEVILRCVPISNHLYFYWYRQILGQKVEFLVSFYNNEISEKSEIFDDQFSVERPDGSNFTLKIRSTKLEDSAMYFCASSVTASTDTQYFGPGTRLTVL.

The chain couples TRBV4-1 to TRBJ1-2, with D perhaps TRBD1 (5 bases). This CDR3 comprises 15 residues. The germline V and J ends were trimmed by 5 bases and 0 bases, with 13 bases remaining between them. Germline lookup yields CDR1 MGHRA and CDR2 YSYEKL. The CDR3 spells CASSSRGGTNYGYTF. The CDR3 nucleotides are TGCGCCAGCAGCTCCCGGGGCGGAACTAACTATGGCTACACCTTC.